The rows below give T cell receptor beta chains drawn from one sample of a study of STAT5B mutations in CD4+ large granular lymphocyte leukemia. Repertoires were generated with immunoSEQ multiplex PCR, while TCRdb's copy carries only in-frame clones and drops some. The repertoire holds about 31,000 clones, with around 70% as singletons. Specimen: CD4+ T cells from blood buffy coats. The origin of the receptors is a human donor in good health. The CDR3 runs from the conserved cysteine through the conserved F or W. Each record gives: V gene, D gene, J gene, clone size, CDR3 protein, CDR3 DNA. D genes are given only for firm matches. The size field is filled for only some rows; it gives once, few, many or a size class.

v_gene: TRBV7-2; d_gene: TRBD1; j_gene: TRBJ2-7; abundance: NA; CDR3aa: CASSSTGTGRSEQYF; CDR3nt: TGTGCCAGCAGCTCAACCGGGACAGGGAGGAGTGAGCAGTACTTC
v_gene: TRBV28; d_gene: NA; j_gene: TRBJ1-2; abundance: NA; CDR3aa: CASSPGPDGYTF; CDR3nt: TGTGCCAGCAGTCCTGGGCCGGATGGCTACACCTTC
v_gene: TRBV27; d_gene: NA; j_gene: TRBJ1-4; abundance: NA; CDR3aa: CASSLTGGGHEKLFF; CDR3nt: TGTGCCAGCAGTTTAACGGGGGGTGGGCATGAAAAACTGTTTTTT
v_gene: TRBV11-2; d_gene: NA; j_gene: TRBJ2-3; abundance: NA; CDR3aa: CASSSRVADTQYF; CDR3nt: TGTGCCAGCAGCTCTCGGGTCGCAGATACGCAGTATTTT
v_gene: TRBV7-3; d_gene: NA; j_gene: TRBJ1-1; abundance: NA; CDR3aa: CASSLTPVNTEAFF; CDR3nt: TGTGCCAGCAGCTTAACGCCGGTTAACACTGAAGCTTTCTTT
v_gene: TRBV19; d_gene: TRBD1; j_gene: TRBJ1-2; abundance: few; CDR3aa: CASSTSTGAYGYTF; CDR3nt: TGTGCCAGTAGTACCTCGACAGGGGCCTATGGCTACACCTTC
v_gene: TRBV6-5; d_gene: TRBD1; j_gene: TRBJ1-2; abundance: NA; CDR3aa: CASSFLGQGRDGYTF; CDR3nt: TGTGCCAGCAGTTTTCTAGGACAGGGGAGGGATGGCTACACCTTC
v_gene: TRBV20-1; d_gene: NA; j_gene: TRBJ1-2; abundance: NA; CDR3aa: CSASPNYGYTF; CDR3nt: TGCAGTGCTAGCCCTAACTATGGCTACACCTTC
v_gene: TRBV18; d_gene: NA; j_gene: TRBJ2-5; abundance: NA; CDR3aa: CASSAGFSVETQYF; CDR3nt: TGTGCCAGCTCCGCGGGGTTCTCGGTAGAGACCCAGTACTTC
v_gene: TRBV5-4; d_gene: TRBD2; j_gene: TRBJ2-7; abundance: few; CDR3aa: CASSLGAAGLEQYF; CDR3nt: TGTGCCAGCAGCTTGGGTGCAGCGGGATTAGAGCAGTACTTC
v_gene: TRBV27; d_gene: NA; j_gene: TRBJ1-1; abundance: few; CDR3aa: CASSIRANTEAFF; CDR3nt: TGTGCCAGCAGTATACGAGCGAACACTGAAGCTTTCTTT
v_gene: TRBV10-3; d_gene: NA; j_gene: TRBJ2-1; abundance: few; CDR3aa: CAISEFGSNNEQFF; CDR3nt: TGTGCCATCAGTGAGTTTGGTAGCAACAATGAGCAGTTCTTC
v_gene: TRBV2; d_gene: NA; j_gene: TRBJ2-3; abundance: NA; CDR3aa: CASSITRSTDTQYF; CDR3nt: TGTGCCAGCAGTATAACTCGAAGCACAGATACGCAGTATTTT
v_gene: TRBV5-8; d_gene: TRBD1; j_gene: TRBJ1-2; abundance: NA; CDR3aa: CASSLVRTGGNYGYTF; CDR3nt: TGTGCCAGCAGCTTGGTTCGGACAGGGGGGAACTATGGCTACACCTTC
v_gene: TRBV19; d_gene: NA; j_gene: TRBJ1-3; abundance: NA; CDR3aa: CASSIPLVGNTIYF; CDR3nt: TGTGCCAGTAGTATCCCCCTTGTAGGAAACACCATATATTTT
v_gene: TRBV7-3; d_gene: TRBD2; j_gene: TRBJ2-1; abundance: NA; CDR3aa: CASSLRVAGVNEQFF; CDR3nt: TGTGCCAGCAGCTTGAGGGTAGCGGGAGTAAATGAGCAGTTCTTC
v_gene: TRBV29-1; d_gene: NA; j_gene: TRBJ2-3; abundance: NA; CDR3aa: CSVNPGLHVPDTQYF; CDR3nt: TGCAGCGTCAACCCCGGCCTCCACGTCCCAGATACGCAGTATTTT
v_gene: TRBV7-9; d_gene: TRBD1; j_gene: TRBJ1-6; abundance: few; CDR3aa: CASSPDRVNSPLHF; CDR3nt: TGTGCCAGCAGCCCGGACAGGGTGAATTCACCCCTCCACTTT
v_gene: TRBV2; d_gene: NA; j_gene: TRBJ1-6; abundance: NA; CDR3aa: CASSDRSSYNSPLHF; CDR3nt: TGTGCCAGCAGTGACAGGAGCTCCTATAATTCACCCCTCCACTTT
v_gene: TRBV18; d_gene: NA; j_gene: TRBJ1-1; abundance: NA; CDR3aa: CASSPGGGNTEAFF; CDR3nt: TGTGCCAGCTCACCTGGGGGGGGCAACACTGAAGCTTTCTTT
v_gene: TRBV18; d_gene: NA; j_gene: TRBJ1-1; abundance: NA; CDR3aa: CASSIGDEAFF; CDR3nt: TGTGCCAGCTCAATCGGGGATGAAGCTTTCTTT
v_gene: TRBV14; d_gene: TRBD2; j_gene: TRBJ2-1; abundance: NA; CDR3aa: CASSPFGRHRGGYNEQFF; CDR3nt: TGTGCCAGCAGCCCCTTCGGCAGGCACCGGGGGGGATACAATGAGCAGTTCTTC
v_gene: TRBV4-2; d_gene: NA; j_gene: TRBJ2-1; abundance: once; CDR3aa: CASSQVARNYNEQFF; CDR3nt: TGTGCCAGCAGCCAAGTCGCCCGGAACTACAATGAGCAGTTCTTC
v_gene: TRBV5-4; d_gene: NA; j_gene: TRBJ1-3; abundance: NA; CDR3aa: CASSLDRASGNTIYF; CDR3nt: TGTGCCAGCAGCTTGGACAGGGCGTCTGGAAACACCATATATTTT
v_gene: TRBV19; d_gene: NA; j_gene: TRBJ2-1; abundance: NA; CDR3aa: CASSRRGVGRGNEQFF; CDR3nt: TGTGCCAGTAGTAGGAGGGGAGTGGGACGGGGCAATGAGCAGTTCTTC
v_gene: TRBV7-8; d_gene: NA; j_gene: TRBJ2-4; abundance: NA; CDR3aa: CASSLPSTAHSSALAKNIQYF; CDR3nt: TGTGCCAGCAGCTTACCATCGACAGCGCACTCGTCAGCTTTAGCCAAAAACATTCAGTACTTC
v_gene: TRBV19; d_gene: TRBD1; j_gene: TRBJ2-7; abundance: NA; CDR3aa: CASSRTGQIYEQYF; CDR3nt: TGTGCCAGTAGTAGGACAGGGCAGATCTACGAGCAGTACTTC
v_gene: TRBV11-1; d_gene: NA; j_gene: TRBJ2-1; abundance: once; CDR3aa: CASSSTLGYNEQFF; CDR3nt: TGTGCCAGCAGCTCGACTCTAGGGTACAATGAGCAGTTCTTC
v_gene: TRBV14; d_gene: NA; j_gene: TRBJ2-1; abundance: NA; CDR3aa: CASSPGGYNEQFF; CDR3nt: TGTGCCAGCAGCCCAGGGGGGTACAATGAGCAGTTCTTC
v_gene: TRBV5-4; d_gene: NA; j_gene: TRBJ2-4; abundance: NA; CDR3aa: CASSQDSLAKNIQYF; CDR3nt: TGTGCCAGCAGCCAGGACAGCCTAGCCAAAAACATTCAGTACTTC
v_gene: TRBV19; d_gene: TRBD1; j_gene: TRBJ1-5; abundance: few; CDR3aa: CASSISAGGNNQPQHF; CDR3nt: TGTGCCAGTAGTATATCGGCAGGGGGAAACAATCAGCCCCAGCATTTT
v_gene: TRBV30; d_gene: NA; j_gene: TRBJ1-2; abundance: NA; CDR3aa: CAWSTTVFNYGYTF; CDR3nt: TGTGCCTGGAGTACCACGGTATTTAACTATGGCTACACCTTC
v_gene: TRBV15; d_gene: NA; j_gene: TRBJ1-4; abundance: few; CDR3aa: CATSRDLSGEGGEKLFF; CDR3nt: TGTGCCACCAGCAGAGATTTGTCGGGGGAAGGCGGTGAAAAACTGTTTTTT
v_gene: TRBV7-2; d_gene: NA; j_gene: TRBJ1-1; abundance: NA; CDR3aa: CASSLERGNTEAFF; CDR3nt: TGTGCCAGCAGCTTAGAGCGGGGGAACACTGAAGCTTTCTTT
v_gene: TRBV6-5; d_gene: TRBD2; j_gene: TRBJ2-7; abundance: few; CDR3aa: CASSQTSGRNYEQYF; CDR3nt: TGTGCCAGCAGCCAAACTAGCGGGAGGAACTACGAGCAGTACTTC
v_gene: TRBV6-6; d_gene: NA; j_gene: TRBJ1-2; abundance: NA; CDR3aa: CASREDYGYTF; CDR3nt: TGTGCCAGCAGGGAGGATTATGGCTACACCTTC
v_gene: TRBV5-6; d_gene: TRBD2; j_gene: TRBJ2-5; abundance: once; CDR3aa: CASSLAGGPRETQYF; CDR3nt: TGTGCCAGCAGCCTAGCGGGAGGGCCGCGGGAGACCCAGTACTTC
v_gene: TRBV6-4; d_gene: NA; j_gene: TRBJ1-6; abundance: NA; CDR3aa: CASVRTANNSPLHF; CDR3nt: TGTGCCAGCGTTAGGACAGCAAATAATTCACCCCTCCACTTT
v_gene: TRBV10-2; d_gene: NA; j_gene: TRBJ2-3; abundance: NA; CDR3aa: CASSATLGTDTQYF; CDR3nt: TGCGCCAGCAGCGCCACCTTGGGCACAGATACGCAGTATTTT
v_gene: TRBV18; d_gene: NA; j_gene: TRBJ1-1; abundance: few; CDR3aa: CASSPRASDTEAFF; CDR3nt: TGTGCCAGCTCACCAAGGGCTTCGGACACTGAAGCTTTCTTT
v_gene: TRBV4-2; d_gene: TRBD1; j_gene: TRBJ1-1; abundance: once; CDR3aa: CASSWQGDPNTEAFF; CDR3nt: TGTGCCAGCAGCTGGCAGGGGGACCCGAACACTGAAGCTTTCTTT
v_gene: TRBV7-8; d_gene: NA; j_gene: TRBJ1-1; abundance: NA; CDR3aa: CASSNTRTTEAFF; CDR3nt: TGTGCCAGCAGCAACACGCGAACTACTGAAGCTTTCTTT
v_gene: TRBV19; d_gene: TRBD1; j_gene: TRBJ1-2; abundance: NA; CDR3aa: CASSIPAAGGSYGYTF; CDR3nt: TGTGCCAGTAGTATTCCGGCGGCAGGGGGTAGCTATGGCTACACCTTC
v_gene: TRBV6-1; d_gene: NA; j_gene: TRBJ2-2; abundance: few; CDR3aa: CASSELYRNTGELFF; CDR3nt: TGTGCCAGCAGTGAATTGTACAGAAACACCGGGGAGCTGTTTTTT
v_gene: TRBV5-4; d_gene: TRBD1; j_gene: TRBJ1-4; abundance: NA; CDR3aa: CASSLRDRGNNEKLFF; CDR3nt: TGTGCCAGCAGCTTGAGGGACAGGGGAAATAATGAAAAACTGTTTTTT
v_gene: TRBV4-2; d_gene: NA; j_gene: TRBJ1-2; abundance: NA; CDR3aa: CASSQGQIYTF; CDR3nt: TGTGCCAGCAGCCAAGGGCAGATCTACACCTTC
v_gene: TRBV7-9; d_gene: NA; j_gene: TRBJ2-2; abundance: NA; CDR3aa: CASSALPPYITGELFF; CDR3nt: TGTGCCAGCAGCGCCTTGCCCCCTTACATCACCGGGGAGCTGTTTTTT
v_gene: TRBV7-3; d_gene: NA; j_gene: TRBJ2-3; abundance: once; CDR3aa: CASSLRVWDTQYF; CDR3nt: TGTGCCAGCAGCTTAAGGGTGTGGGATACGCAGTATTTT
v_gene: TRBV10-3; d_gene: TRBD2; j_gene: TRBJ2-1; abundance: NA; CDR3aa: CAIMGVAGDYNEQFF; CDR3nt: TGTGCCATCATGGGAGTAGCGGGAGACTACAATGAGCAGTTCTTC
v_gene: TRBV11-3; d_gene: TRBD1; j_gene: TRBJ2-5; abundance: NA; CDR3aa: CASSLGLGQGGWLEETQYF; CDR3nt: TGTGCCAGCAGCTTAGGATTAGGACAGGGTGGATGGTTGGAGGAGACCCAGTACTTC
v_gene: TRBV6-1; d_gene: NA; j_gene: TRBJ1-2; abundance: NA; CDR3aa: CASSEANNYGYTF; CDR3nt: TGTGCCAGCAGTGAAGCAAACAACTATGGCTACACCTTC
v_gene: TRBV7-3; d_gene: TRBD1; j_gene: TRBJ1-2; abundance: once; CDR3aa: CASSLGQGAVYGYTF; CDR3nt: TGTGCCAGCAGCTTAGGTCAGGGGGCGGTCTATGGCTACACCTTC
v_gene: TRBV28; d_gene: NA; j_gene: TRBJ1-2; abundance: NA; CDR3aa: CASSLPDSLYGYTF; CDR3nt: TGTGCCAGCAGTCTACCGGACAGCCTCTATGGCTACACCTTC
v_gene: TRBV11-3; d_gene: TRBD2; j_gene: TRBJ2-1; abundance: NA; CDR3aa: CASSLGGGSDNEQFF; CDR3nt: TGTGCCAGCAGCTTGGGCGGGGGGTCGGACAATGAGCAGTTCTTC
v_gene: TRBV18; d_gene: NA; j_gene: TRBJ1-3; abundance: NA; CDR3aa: CASSSDTGPGNTIYF; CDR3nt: TGTGCCAGCTCATCCGACACGGGGCCTGGAAACACCATATATTTT
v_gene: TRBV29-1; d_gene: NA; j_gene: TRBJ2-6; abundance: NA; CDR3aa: CSVGGPGANVLTF; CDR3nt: TGCAGCGTTGGGGGGCCTGGGGCCAACGTCCTGACTTTC
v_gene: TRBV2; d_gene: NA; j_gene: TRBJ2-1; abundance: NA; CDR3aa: CASGGEKGDEQFF; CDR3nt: TGTGCCAGCGGCGGGGAGAAGGGCGATGAGCAGTTCTTC
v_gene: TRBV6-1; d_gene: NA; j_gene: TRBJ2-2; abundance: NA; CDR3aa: CASSEGRANTGELFF; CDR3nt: TGTGCCAGCAGTGAAGGGCGCGCGAACACCGGGGAGCTGTTTTTT
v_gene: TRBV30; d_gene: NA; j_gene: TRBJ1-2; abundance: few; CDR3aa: CAWSVEGVGGYTF; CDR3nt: TGTGCCTGGAGTGTAGAGGGGGTTGGTGGCTACACCTTC